The T cell receptor beta chain under discussion was sequenced for a study of post-analysis software for immune sequencing data. The authors incorporated unique molecular identifiers into the TCR beta cDNA libraries. It was from roughly 1 to 10 million T cells that 500,000 to 600,000 cDNA molecules came. TCRdb re-derived calls from the PCR reads in MiXCR, one entry per CDR3 protein. The table has over 150,000 distinct CDR3 sequences, around 36% seen once; the top ten hold 25% to 35%. As regards this clonotype: Since a much larger clone is just one base distant, this may be a read error.

This material consisted of blood, taken after autologous hematopoietic stem cell transplantation. This receptor was obtained from a girl aged 5 to 17 with multiple sclerosis.

This CDR3 reads CSAGPTNEQYF. CDR3 nucleotide sequence: TGCAGTGCAGGACCCACGAATGAGCAGTACTTC. The chain uses TRBV20-1 and TRBJ2-7; D is ambiguous. Trimming shortened V by 6 bases and J by 7 bases, and 13 bases separated the two germline ends. Germline CDR1 reads DFQATT; CDR2 reads SNEGSKA (reference sequence). This CDR3 has 11 residues.